The 25 T cell receptor beta chains listed next were all sequenced from one sample in a study of T cell changes during pregnancy in multiple sclerosis. Sequencing was performed with immunoSEQ multiplex PCR; in TCRdb, only in-frame clones are kept and a portion is missing. Of 55,000 to 80,000 clones listed, under 90% were seen once; the top ten hold around a tenth. The sequencing used peripheral blood, collected after pregnancy. These TCRs come from a female donor in good health, enrolled as a control in a pregnancy study.

V is TRBV5-1 and J is TRBJ2-3; TRBD2 matches 13 bases. V lost 1 base, J lost 5 bases, and 4 bases stayed unmatched. CDR3 length: 16 residues. Germline lookup yields CDR1 SGHRS and CDR2 YFSETQ. Written as DNA, the CDR3 is TGCGCCAGCAGCTTGTCACTAGCGGGAGGGGAAGATACGCAGTATTTT. Translating gives CASSLSLAGGEDTQYF.

The gene calls are TRBV12-5 and TRBJ1-5, with 10 bases matching TRBD1. The CDR3 has 15 amino acids. V dropped 4 bases and J dropped 4; count of bases not matched to a gene: 4. Per the germline V gene, CDR1 is LGHNT and CDR2 is FRNRAP. The CDR3 spells CASGSGQGDNQPQHF. CDR3 in DNA: TGTGCTAGTGGTTCAGGACAGGGGGATAATCAGCCCCAGCATTTT.

This clone came up a few times. This rearrangement joins TRBV6-6 to TRBJ1-3; D gene unclear. V was clipped by 8 bases and J by 0 bases, with 8 bases between them. Germline V CDR1 and CDR2: MNHNY, SVGAGI (reference sequence). CDR3 size: 13 residues. The CDR3 is CASASSSGNTIYF. CDR3 DNA: TGTGCCAGCGCAAGCTCCTCTGGAAACACCATATATTTT.

This sequence joins TRBV16 and TRBJ1-1, with D perhaps matching TRBD1 (5 bases). The germline CDR1 and CDR2 sequences are KGHSY and FQNENV. The CDR3 contains 14 residues. The germline V and J ends were trimmed by 4 bases and 10 bases, with 19 bases remaining between them. CDR3 sequence (DNA): TGTGCCAGCAGCCTTCGGACCGGTCTAAGGGGAGCTTTCTTT. Its translation is CASSLRTGLRGAFF.

The CDR3 DNA is TGTGCCAGAAGCTTGTCGGCGGGCACTGAAGCTTTCTTT. The encoded protein is CARSLSAGTEAFF. The V call is TRBV5-3, the J call TRBJ1-1; D is unclear. TRBV5-3 is sorted into the ORF group, with uncertain function. Trimming stripped 1 base from V and 4 bases from J, with 8 bases between. CDR3 length: 13 amino acids.

The chain joins TRBV6-1 to TRBJ1-4, with D possibly being TRBD1 (5 bases). The CDR3 has 15 amino acids. Trimming cost V 5 bases and J 7 bases, with 17 bases left between them. Germline V gene lookup returns CDR1 MNHNS and CDR2 SASEGT. The CDR3 protein is CASSPGTPGREKLFF. As DNA, the CDR3 is TGTGCCAGCAGTCCCGGGACTCCAGGGCGTGAAAAACTGTTTTTT.

CDR3 nucleotide sequence: TGTGCCAGCGGTACAGCCTGGTATGGCTACACCTTC. This gives the protein CASGTAWYGYTF. The chain links TRBV6-1 to TRBJ1-2; D gene uncertain. The CDR3 is made up of 12 amino acids. Trimming cost V 8 bases and J 5 bases, with 12 bases left between them. Per germline, CDR1 MNHNS and CDR2 SASEGT.

V and J are TRBV9 and TRBJ1-1; D possibly corresponds to TRBD1 (5 bases). Germline-derived CDR1 and CDR2 are SGDLS and YYNGEE. Trimming took off 0 bases at V and 4 bases at J, with 13 bases between the two ends. The CDR3 totals 15 residues. CDR3 DNA sequence: TGTGCCAGCAGCGTAGGACCAGGGTGGGCCACTGAAGCTTTCTTT. This codes for CASSVGPGWATEAFF. The entire variable domain, with the rest obtained from reference TRBV9 and TRBJ1-1, is as follows: DSGVTQTPKHLITATGQRVTLRCSPRSGDLSVYWYQQSLDQGLQFLIQYYNGEERAKGNILERFSAQQFPDLHSELNLSSLELGDSALYFCASSVGPGWATEAFFGQGTRLTVV.

The DNA of the CDR3 is TGCGCCAGCAGCCCCCGTGGACAGGCCCTGAACACTGAAGCTTTCTTT. It codes for CASSPRGQALNTEAFF. The chain carries TRBV5-1 and TRBJ1-1; 7 bases are shared with TRBD1. This CDR3 has 16 residues. V shed 4 bases and J 0 bases; nucleotides not matched to a gene: 9. CDR1 and CDR2 (germline): SGHRS, YFSETQ.

The V gene is TRBV30, the J gene TRBJ1-1; no reliable D call. Trimming stripped 8 bases from V and 1 base from J, with 17 bases between. The germline gives CDR1 GTSNPN, CDR2 SVGIG (reference sequence). The CDR3 length is 14 residues. This CDR3 reads CAMGGPGRNTEAFF. In DNA, the CDR3 is TGTGCCATGGGAGGGCCCGGGAGGAACACTGAAGCTTTCTTT.

The chain couples TRBV5-4 to TRBJ2-2, with TRBD1 identical over 7 bases. CDR3 length: 15 amino acids. Germline V gives CDR1 SGHNT, CDR2 YYREEE (reference sequence). Germline trimming cut 4 bases from V and 2 bases from J; bases unmatched to any gene: 5. CDR3 in DNA: TGTGCCAGCAGCCGAGACAGGGCTAACACCGGGGAGCTGTTTTTT. Translated: CASSRDRANTGELFF.

The chain carries TRBV6-5 and TRBJ1-2; 8 bases line up with TRBD1. This CDR3 spans 13 amino acids. Trimming removed 5 bases from V and 8 bases from J; junction bases left unmatched: 7. Germline V lookup: CDR1 MNHEY, CDR2 SVGAGI. The CDR3 sequence: CASSLGQGRGYTF. DNA for the CDR3: TGTGCCAGCAGTCTCGGACAGGGTCGAGGCTACACCTTC.

This rearrangement joins TRBV9 to TRBJ1-1; maybe TRBD1 (5 bases). The CDR3 contains 15 residues. V was pared by 0 bases and J by 0 bases, with 9 bases between. Germline V gene lookup returns CDR1 SGDLS and CDR2 YYNGEE. The CDR3 coding sequence is TGTGCCAGCAGCGTAGGCCCCAGGGTGAACACTGAAGCTTTCTTT. Residues: CASSVGPRVNTEAFF.

This clone showed up just a few times. The chain couples TRBV7-8 to TRBJ1-5; D remains ambiguous. The CDR3 has 12 residues. Germline loops: CDR1 SGHVS, CDR2 FQNEAQ. The V gene lost 5 bases and the J gene lost 7 bases, with 9 bases spanning the gap. Written as DNA, the CDR3 is TGTGCCAGCAGCGAATCCGGGCAGCCCCAGCATTTT. Its protein is CASSESGQPQHF.

The J gene is TRBJ2-2, the V gene TRBV9, with unresolved D. V was trimmed by 3 bases and J by 6 bases, leaving 12 bases between them. Germline CDR1 is SGDLS and CDR2 is YYNGEE. This CDR3 comprises 14 residues. CDR3 sequence: CASSAGLPSGELFF. The CDR3 nucleotides read TGTGCCAGCAGCGCCGGGTTGCCTTCCGGGGAGCTGTTTTTT.

The rearrangement joins TRBV11-3 to TRBJ1-2; D is perhaps TRBD1 (5 bases). Trimming stripped 1 base from V and 7 bases from J, with 13 bases between. Germline assignment: CDR1 SGHNT and CDR2 YENEEA. The CDR3 sequence is 14 residues long. CDR3 residues: CASSLARGSVGYTF. In DNA form, the CDR3 reads TGTGCCAGCAGCTTAGCGCGGGGGTCGGTTGGCTACACCTTC.

This clone was seen only a few times. The J gene is TRBJ1-1, the V gene TRBV5-4, with TRBD1 as a possible D gene (6 bases). This CDR3 comprises 14 residues. The V end lost 2 bases, the J end lost 1 base, and 9 bases lay between the germline ends. Germline CDR1 SGHNT, CDR2 YYREEE (reference sequence). CDR3 DNA sequence: TGTGCCAGCAGCTTACAGGGACAGAACACTGAAGCTTTCTTT. Translating it yields CASSLQGQNTEAFF.

The chain recombines TRBV5-6 with TRBJ2-7; D is undetermined. With 0 bases removed from V and 2 bases from J, the gap between germline ends came to 9 bases. Germline CDR1 is SGHDT and CDR2 is YYEEEE. The CDR3 runs 14 residues. The CDR3 region has the DNA TGTGCCAGCAGCTTGGCCAGTAATCCCTACGAGCAGTACTTC. Translating gives CASSLASNPYEQYF.

V usage is TRBV9 and J usage is TRBJ1-1; maybe TRBD1 (5 bases). The CDR3 is 14 amino acids. Germline-derived CDR1 and CDR2 are SGDLS and YYNGEE. V gave up 4 bases and J gave up 4 bases, with 14 bases separating them. CDR3 nucleotides: TGTGCCAGCAGCACTAGTTCCGGGGGCACTGAAGCTTTCTTT. This encodes CASSTSSGGTEAFF.

For the CDR3, the DNA is TGTGCCAGCAGCCAGGACAGCTACTATGGCTACACCTTC. Protein product: CASSQDSYYGYTF. This sequence joins TRBV7-2 and TRBJ1-2; D is perhaps TRBD1 (6 bases). Germline values: CDR1 SGHTA, CDR2 FQGNSA. V dropped 5 bases and J dropped 3 bases, with 10 bases sitting between them. The CDR3 spans 13 residues.

The chain recombines TRBV27 with TRBJ2-7; 7 bases are shared with TRBD2. Looked up from germline, CDR1 is MNHEY and CDR2 is SMNVEV (reference sequence). The CDR3 is 19 residues long. Losses at the gene ends were 2 bases for V and 2 bases for J; bases not matched to a gene: 18. The chain's CDR3 is CASSLGPGRQRGLPYEQYF. The CDR3, as DNA: TGTGCCAGCAGTTTAGGGCCGGGGAGGCAGCGGGGTCTCCCCTACGAGCAGTACTTC.

This clone showed up just a few times. The chain employs TRBV9 and TRBJ1-1; D not resolved. The V end lost 2 bases, the J end lost 1 base, and 6 bases lay between the germline ends. Germline CDR1 and CDR2: SGDLS and YYNGEE. This CDR3 is built from 13 residues. Here the CDR3 DNA reads TGTGCCAGCAGCGTCTCGGGGAACACTGAAGCTTTCTTT. Protein sequence: CASSVSGNTEAFF.

The J gene is TRBJ1-2, the V gene TRBV15, with 8 bases that match TRBD1. With 5 bases clipped from V and 8 bases from J, the junction kept 7 bases outside the gene matches. Looked up from germline, CDR1 is LNHNV and CDR2 is YYDKDF (reference sequence). The length of the CDR3 is 13 residues. The CDR3 reads CATSSDRVRGYTF. CDR3 nucleotide sequence: TGTGCCACCAGCTCGGACAGGGTACGAGGCTACACCTTC.

The chain recombines TRBV4-3 with TRBJ2-7; weak D call: TRBD2 (6 bases). CDR1 is LGHNA, CDR2 YSLEER, per germline. This CDR3 comprises 14 residues. V shed 1 base and J shed 0 bases, with 7 bases lying between them. The CDR3 region is CASSQGGDSYEQYF. The CDR3 nucleotides are TGCGCCAGCAGCCAAGGGGGGGACTCCTACGAGCAGTACTTC.

This chain connects TRBV10-3 to TRBJ1-5; D call uncertain. With 0 bases removed from V and 3 bases from J, the gap between germline ends came to 12 bases. The CDR3 is 16 residues long. Germline V CDR1 and CDR2: ENHRY, SYGVKD. The CDR3 sequence: CAISESGVATNQPQHF. The CDR3 DNA follows: TGTGCCATCAGTGAGTCGGGAGTAGCTACCAATCAGCCCCAGCATTTT.